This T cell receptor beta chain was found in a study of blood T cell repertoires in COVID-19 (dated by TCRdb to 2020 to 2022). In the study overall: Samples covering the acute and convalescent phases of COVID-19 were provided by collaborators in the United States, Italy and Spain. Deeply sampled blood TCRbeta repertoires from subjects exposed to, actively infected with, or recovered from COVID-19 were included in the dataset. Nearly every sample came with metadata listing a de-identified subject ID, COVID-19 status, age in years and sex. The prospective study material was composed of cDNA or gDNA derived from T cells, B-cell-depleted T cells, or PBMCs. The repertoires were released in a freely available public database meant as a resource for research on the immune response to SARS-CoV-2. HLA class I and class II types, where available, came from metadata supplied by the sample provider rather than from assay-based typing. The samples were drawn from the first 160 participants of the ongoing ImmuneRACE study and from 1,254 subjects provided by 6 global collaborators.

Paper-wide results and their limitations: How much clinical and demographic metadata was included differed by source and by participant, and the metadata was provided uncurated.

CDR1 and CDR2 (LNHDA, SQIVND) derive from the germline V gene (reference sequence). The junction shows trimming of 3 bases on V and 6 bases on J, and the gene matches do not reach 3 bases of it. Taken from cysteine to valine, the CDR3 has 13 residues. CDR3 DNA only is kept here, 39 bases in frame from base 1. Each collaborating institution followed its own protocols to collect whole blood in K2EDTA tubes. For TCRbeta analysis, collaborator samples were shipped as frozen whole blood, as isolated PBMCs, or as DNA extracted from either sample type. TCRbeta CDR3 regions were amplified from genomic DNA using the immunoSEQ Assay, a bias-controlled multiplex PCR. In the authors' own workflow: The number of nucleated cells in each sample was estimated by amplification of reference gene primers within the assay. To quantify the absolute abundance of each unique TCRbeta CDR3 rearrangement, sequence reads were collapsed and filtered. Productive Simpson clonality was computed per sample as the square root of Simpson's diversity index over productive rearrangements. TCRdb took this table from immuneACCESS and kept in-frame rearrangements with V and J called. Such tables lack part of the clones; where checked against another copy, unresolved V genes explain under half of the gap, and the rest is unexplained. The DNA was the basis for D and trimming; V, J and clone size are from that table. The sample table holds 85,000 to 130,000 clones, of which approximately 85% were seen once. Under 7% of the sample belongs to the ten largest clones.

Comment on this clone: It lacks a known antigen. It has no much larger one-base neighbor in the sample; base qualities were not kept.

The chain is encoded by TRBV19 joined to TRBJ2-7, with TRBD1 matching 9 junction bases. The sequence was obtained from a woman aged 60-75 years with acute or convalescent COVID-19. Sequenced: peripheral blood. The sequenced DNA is TGTGCCAGTAGTATCACAGGGGGCGGCGAGCAGTACGTC. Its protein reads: CASSITGGGEQYV.